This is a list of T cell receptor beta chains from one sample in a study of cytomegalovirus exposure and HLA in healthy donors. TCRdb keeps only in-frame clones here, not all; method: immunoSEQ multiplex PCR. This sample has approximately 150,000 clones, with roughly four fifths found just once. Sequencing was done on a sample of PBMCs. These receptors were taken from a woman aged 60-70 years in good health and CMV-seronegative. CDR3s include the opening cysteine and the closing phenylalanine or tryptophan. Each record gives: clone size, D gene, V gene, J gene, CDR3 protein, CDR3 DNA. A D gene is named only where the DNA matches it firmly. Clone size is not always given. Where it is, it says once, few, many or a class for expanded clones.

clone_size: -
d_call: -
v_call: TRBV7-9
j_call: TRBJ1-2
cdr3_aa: CASSFFSPGVWDYGYTF
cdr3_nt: TGTGCCAGCAGCTTTTTTTCCCCGGGGGTTTGGGACTATGGCTACACCTTC

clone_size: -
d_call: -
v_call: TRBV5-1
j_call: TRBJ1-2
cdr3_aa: CASSLSGNYGYTF
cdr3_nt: TGCGCCAGCAGCTTGTCAGGGAACTATGGCTACACCTTC

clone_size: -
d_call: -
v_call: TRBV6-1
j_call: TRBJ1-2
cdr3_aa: CASRTLNYGYTF
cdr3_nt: TGTGCCAGCAGGACACTTAACTATGGCTACACCTTC

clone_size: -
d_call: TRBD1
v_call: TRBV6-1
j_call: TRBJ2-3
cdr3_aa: CAGSVDRGTSSTDTQYF
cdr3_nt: TGTGCCGGCAGTGTGGACAGGGGGACTTCTAGCACAGATACGCAGTATTTT

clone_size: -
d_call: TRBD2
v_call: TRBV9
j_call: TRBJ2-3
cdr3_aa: CASSPRLATDTQYF
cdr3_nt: TGTGCCAGCAGCCCACGACTAGCGACAGATACGCAGTATTTT

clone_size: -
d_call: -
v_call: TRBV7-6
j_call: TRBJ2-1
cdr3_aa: CASSLEGRLGQFF
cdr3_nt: TGTGCCAGCAGCTTAGAGGGGCGCCTCGGTCAGTTCTTC

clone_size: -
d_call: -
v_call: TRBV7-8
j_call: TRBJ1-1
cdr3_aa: CASSLAKWGPGGPEAFF
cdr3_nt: TGTGCCAGCAGCTTGGCCAAATGGGGGCCGGGGGGCCCTGAAGCTTTCTTT

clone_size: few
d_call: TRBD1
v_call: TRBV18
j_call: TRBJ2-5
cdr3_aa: CASSQRHSGDRGLQETQYF
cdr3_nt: TGTGCCAGCTCACAACGACATTCTGGGGACAGGGGGCTCCAAGAGACCCAGTACTTC

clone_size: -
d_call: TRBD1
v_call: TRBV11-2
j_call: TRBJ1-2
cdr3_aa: CASSFTGARGGYTF
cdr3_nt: TGTGCCAGCAGCTTTACAGGGGCGCGTGGTGGCTACACCTTC

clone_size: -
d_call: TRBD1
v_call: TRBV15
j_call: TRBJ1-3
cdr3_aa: CATSREGTVSGNTIYF
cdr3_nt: TGTGCCACCAGCAGAGAGGGGACAGTCTCTGGAAACACCATATATTTT

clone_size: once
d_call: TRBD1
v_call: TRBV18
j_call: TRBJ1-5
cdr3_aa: CASSPLRQGGNQPQHF
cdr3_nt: TGTGCCAGCTCACCCTTGAGACAGGGCGGCAATCAGCCCCAGCATTTT

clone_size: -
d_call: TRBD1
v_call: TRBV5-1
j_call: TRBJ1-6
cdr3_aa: CASSTGQGEGSPLHF
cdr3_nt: TGCGCCAGCAGCACCGGACAGGGTGAGGGTTCACCCCTCCACTTT

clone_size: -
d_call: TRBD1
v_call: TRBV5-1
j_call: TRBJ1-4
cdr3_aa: CASSAGQGNEKLFF
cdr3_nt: TGCGCCAGCAGCGCCGGACAGGGTAATGAAAAACTGTTTTTT

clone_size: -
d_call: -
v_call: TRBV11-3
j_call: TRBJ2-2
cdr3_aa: CASSLEAELVNTGELFF
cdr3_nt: TGTGCCAGCAGCTTAGAGGCAGAACTAGTGAACACCGGGGAGCTGTTTTTT

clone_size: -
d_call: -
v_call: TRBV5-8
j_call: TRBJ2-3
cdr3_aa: CASSIGGVLADTQYF
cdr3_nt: TGTGCCAGCAGCATAGGGGGGGTGCTGGCCGATACGCAGTATTTT

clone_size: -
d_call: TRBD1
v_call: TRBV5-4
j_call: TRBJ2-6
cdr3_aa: CASSPGGLSGANVLTF
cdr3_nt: TGTGCCAGCAGCCCAGGGGGCCTCTCTGGGGCCAACGTCCTGACTTTC

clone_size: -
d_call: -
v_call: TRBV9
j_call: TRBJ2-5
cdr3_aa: CASSVEGRGIETQYF
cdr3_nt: TGTGCCAGCAGCGTAGAAGGCAGGGGAATTGAGACCCAGTACTTC

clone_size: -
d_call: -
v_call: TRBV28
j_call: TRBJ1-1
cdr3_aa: CASSLWARLNTEAFF
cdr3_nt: TGTGCCAGCAGTTTATGGGCCAGGTTGAACACTGAAGCTTTCTTT

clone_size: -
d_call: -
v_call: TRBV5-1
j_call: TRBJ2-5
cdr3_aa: CASRMVRGGYQETQYF
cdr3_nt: TGCGCCAGCAGAATGGTGCGGGGTGGATACCAAGAGACCCAGTACTTC

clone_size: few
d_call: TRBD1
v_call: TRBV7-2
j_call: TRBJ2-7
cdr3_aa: CASSKGDRGLRQYF
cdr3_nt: TGTGCCAGCAGTAAAGGGGACAGGGGTTTGCGGCAGTACTTC

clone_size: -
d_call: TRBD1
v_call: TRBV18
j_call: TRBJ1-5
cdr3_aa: CASSPPGQTNQPQHF
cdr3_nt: TGTGCCAGCTCACCACCGGGACAGACTAATCAGCCCCAGCATTTT

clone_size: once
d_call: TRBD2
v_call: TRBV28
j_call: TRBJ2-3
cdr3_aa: CASNPASGRAVAADTQYF
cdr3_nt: TGTGCCAGCAATCCGGCTAGCGGGAGGGCCGTTGCGGCAGATACGCAGTATTTT

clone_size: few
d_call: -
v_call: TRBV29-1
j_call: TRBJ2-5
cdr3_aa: CSVVRTDQETQYF
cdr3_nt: TGCAGCGTTGTAAGGACAGACCAAGAGACCCAGTACTTC

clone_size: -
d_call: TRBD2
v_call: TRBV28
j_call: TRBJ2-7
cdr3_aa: CASSGRVSGRAPYEQYF
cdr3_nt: TGTGCCAGCAGTGGGCGAGTCAGCGGGAGAGCACCCTACGAGCAGTACTTC

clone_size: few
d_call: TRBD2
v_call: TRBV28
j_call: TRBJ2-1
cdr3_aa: CASTPRASGSNEQFF
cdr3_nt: TGTGCCAGCACCCCGCGGGCTAGCGGATCTAATGAGCAGTTCTTC

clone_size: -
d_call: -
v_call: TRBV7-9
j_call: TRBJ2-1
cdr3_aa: CASTWPGSYNEQFF
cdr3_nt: TGTGCCAGCACCTGGCCGGGCTCCTACAATGAGCAGTTCTTC

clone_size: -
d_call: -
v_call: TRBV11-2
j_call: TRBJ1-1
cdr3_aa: CASSALFGGPNTEAFF
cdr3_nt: TGTGCCAGCAGCGCCCTTTTTGGAGGGCCGAACACTGAAGCTTTCTTT

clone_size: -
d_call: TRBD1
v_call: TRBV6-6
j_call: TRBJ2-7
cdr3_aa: CASSYSGQGKDEQYF
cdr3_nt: TGTGCCAGCAGTTACTCGGGACAGGGCAAGGACGAGCAGTACTTC

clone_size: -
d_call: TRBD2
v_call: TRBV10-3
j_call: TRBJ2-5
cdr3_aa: CAMGTSGGTQETQYF
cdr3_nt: TGTGCCATGGGGACTAGCGGGGGGACACAAGAGACCCAGTACTTC

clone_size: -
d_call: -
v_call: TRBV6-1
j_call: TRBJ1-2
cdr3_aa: CASRDSWGYTF
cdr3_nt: TGTGCCAGCAGGGACAGCTGGGGCTACACCTTC

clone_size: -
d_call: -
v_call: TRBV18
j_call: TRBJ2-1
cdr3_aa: CASSPEGGSSYNEQFF
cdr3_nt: TGTGCCAGCTCACCAGAGGGGGGGAGCTCCTACAATGAGCAGTTCTTC

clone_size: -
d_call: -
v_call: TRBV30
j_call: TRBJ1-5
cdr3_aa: CAWRPAGTPHSNQPQHF
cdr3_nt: TGTGCCTGGAGACCGGCCGGGACACCGCATAGCAATCAGCCCCAGCATTTT